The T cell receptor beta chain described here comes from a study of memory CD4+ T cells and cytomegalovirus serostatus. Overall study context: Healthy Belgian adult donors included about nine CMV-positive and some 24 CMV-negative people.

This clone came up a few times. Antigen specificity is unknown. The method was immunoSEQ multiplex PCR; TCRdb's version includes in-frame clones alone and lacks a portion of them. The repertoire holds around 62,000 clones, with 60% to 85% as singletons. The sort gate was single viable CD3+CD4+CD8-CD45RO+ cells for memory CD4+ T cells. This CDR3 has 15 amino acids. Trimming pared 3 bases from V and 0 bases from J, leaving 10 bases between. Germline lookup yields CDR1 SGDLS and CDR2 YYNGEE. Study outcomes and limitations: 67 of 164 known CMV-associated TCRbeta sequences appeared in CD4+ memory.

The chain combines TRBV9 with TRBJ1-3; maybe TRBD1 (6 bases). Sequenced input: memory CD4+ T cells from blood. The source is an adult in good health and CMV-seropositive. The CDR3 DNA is TGTGCCAGCAGCGGAGGGGGTAGCTCTGGAAACACCATATATTTT. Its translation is CASSGGGSSGNTIYF.